This passage covers 30 T cell receptor beta chains from one sample sequenced in a study of patients and donors after allogeneic stem cell transplantation. One entry per CDR3 protein, called by TCRdb with MiXCR from the RT-PCR reads. The sample consists of approximately 60,000 distinct CDR3 sequences, about 14% of them appearing once. Sequencing used blood, either unsorted or a sorted T cell fraction (not recorded which). The receptors come from a human donor who was either an allogeneic HSCT recipient or a stem cell or donor lymphocyte infusion donor (not recorded which). It is not recorded whose cells these are; they may come from a transplant donor.

This clonotype came up many times. The chain links TRBV27 to TRBJ2-5, with TRBD2 matching over 7 bases. The CDR3 runs 15 residues. The germline V gene has CDR1 MNHEY and CDR2 SMNVEV (reference sequence). The V and J ends lost 4 bases and 2 bases, in that order; junction bases with no gene match: 7. The CDR3 protein is CASSWMIGGQETQYF. The CDR3, as DNA: TGTGCCAGCAGTTGGATGATCGGGGGGCAAGAGACCCAGTACTTC.

In its sample, this clonotype was seen many times. V usage is TRBV10-3 and J usage is TRBJ1-5; D call uncertain. The germline gives CDR1 ENHRY, CDR2 SYGVKD. Trimming pared 2 bases from V and 0 bases from J, leaving 14 bases between. This CDR3 spans 17 amino acids. Here the CDR3 DNA reads TGTGCCATCAGTGAGAAAAGGGAGAGGTATAGCAATCAGCCCCAGCATTTT. This sequence encodes CAISEKRERYSNQPQHF.

This clonotype has just a few counts. The chain combines TRBV12-3 or TRBV12-4 with TRBJ2-7, with D unresolved. This CDR3 region has 16 residues. Between the trimmed V and J ends, which lost 1 base and 2 bases, there was a span of 15 bases. CDR3 region: CASSLVPGFTPYEQYF. In nucleotides, the CDR3 is TGTGCCAGCAGTTTAGTCCCGGGCTTCACCCCCTACGAGCAGTACTTC.

In its sample, this clonotype was seen many times. The genes are TRBV7-9 and TRBJ2-1; D gene uncertain. Trimming cost V 1 base and J 5 bases, with 0 bases left between them. This CDR3 is 11 amino acids long. Germline CDR1 reads SEHNR; CDR2 reads FQNEAQ (reference sequence). CDR3 bases: TGTGCCAGCAGCTTAGACAATGAGCAGTTCTTC. Protein sequence: CASSLDNEQFF.

In this sample, this clonotype turned up many times. The chain carries TRBV20-1 and TRBJ1-5; D unresolved. CDR1 and CDR2 from the germline V gene are DFQATT and SNEGSKA (reference sequence). Trimming pared 6 bases from V and 0 bases from J, leaving 9 bases between. The CDR3 has 13 residues. The CDR3 protein is CSARQVSNQPQHF. CDR3 coding DNA: TGCAGTGCCAGACAAGTTAGCAATCAGCCCCAGCATTTT.

This clonotype was seen only a few times. The V and J genes are TRBV20-1 and TRBJ2-7; D may match TRBD1 or TRBD2 (5 bases each). Trimming cost V 7 bases and J 9 bases, with 22 bases left between them. This CDR3 is 13 amino acids long. Germline V gene lookup returns CDR1 DFQATT and CDR2 SNEGSKA (reference sequence). The chain's CDR3 is CSVSRDALKWQYF. CDR3 coding DNA: TGCAGTGTCTCCCGGGACGCCTTAAAGTGGCAGTACTTC.

V is TRBV19 and J is TRBJ2-1, with D possibly being TRBD2 (5 bases). Germline V gives CDR1 LNHDA, CDR2 SQIVND (reference sequence). CDR3 size: 15 residues. V shed 3 bases and J shed 4 bases, with 13 bases lying between them. This chain's CDR3 is CASSIEGSQYNEQFF. The DNA for the CDR3 is TGTGCCAGTAGTATCGAGGGCAGCCAGTACAATGAGCAGTTCTTC.

This clonotype was recorded at least ten times. V and J are TRBV11-3 and TRBJ1-1, with TRBD1 matching over 8 bases. The CDR3 sequence is 15 residues long. Unmatched junction bases numbered 9, after V lost 5 bases and J lost 4 bases. Germline-derived CDR1 and CDR2 are SGHNT and YENEEA. The CDR3 is CASSPRAGGVTEAFF. The CDR3, as DNA: TGTGCCAGCAGCCCACGAGCAGGGGGCGTCACTGAAGCTTTCTTT.

This clonotype was picked up a small number of times. The genes are TRBV20-1 and TRBJ2-2; D remains ambiguous. Trimming left V 1 base short and J 4 bases short, with 7 bases between. CDR3 length: 13 residues. CDR1 is DFQATT and CDR2 is SNEGSKA in the germline V gene (reference sequence). CDR3 sequence reads: CSARAGSTGELFF. The CDR3 DNA sequence: TGCAGTGCTAGAGCAGGTTCCACCGGGGAGCTGTTTTTT.

This clonotype was picked up many times. The V gene is TRBV12-3 or TRBV12-4, the J gene TRBJ2-7; D is perhaps TRBD2 (6 bases). Trimming cost V 2 bases and J 7 bases, with 12 bases left between them. This CDR3 contains 13 residues. In nucleotides, the CDR3 is TGTGCCAGCAGTTTAACCATCGGGGGAGAGCAGTACTTC. It yields the protein CASSLTIGGEQYF.

The V and J genes are TRBV19 and TRBJ2-1; 10 bases are shared with TRBD2. The CDR3 contains 16 residues. After removal of 4 bases from V and 4 bases from J, the junction contained 7 bases not matched to a gene. Germline V gene data show CDR1 as LNHDA and CDR2 as SQIVND (reference sequence). In DNA, the CDR3 is TGTGCCAGTAGTAGGGCTAGCGGGAGTATTTACAATGAGCAGTTCTTC. This codes for CASSRASGSIYNEQFF.

V is TRBV29-1 and J is TRBJ2-5; 7 bases fit TRBD2. The junction had 3 bases not matched to a gene; V was cut back by 2 bases and J by 3 bases. Germline CDR1 SQVTM, CDR2 ANQGSEA. CDR3 length equals 13 residues. The CDR3 region is CSVEREDEETQYF. The DNA of the CDR3 is TGCAGCGTTGAACGGGAGGACGAAGAGACCCAGTACTTC.

This chain links TRBV7-6 with TRBJ1-1; no clear D. The CDR3 sequence is 13 residues long. Between the trimmed V and J ends, which lost 5 bases and 3 bases, there was a span of 10 bases. Germline V gives CDR1 SGHVS, CDR2 FNYEAQ. CDR3: CASSIGIYTEAFF. Written as DNA, the CDR3 is TGTGCCAGCAGCATAGGGATTTACACTGAAGCTTTCTTT.

This clonotype was detected many times. This chain joins TRBV12-3 or TRBV12-4 and TRBJ2-6, with a weak D call TRBD1 (6 bases). V gave up 0 bases and J gave up 0 bases, with 18 bases separating them. The CDR3 sequence is 20 residues long. The CDR3 coding sequence is TGTGCCAGCAGTTTAGCAGTTGGACAGCCACTACGCTCTGGGGCCAACGTCCTGACTTTC. Residues: CASSLAVGQPLRSGANVLTF.

Worth noting for this clonotype: One junction end disagrees with the germline gene, perhaps due to a read error. The chain carries TRBV6-2 or TRBV6-3 and TRBJ2-3; perhaps TRBD2 as D (6 bases). The CDR3 length is 12 residues. Germline loops: CDR1 MNHEY, CDR2 SVGEGT. The CDR3 nucleotides are TGTGCCAGCAGCTATGTCTCGGGACTCGAGCATTTT. Translation: CASSYVSGLEHF.

At least ten counts were recorded for this clonotype. The chain uses TRBV5-1 and TRBJ1-2; D not certain. Germline V CDR1 and CDR2: SGHRS, YFSETQ. V lost 0 bases and J 8 bases, leaving 14 bases between the germline ends. This CDR3 is 14 amino acids long. For the CDR3, the DNA is TGCGCCAGCAGCTTGGTTGAGCCAGGTGGCGGCTACACCTTC. Translation gives CASSLVEPGGGYTF.

This clonotype has a handful of counts. V and J are TRBV5-1 and TRBJ2-1; possible D gene TRBD1, 6 bases. V shed 2 bases and J shed 5 bases, with 11 bases lying between them. The CDR3 extends over 14 amino acids. Germline CDR1 is SGHRS and CDR2 is YFSETQ. As DNA, the CDR3 is TGCGCCAGCAGCTTTAACAGGGACAACAATGAGCAGTTCTTC. This encodes CASSFNRDNNEQFF. The variable domain in full, completed from reference TRBV5-1 and TRBJ2-1, reads KAGVTQTPRYLIKTRGQQVTLSCSPISGHRSVSWYQQTPGQGLQFLFEYFSETQRNKGNFPGRFSGRQFSNSRSEMNVSTLELGDSALYLCASSFNRDNNEQFFGPGTRLTVL.

This clonotype was picked up many times. CDR3 loop: CASSPGGFSNQPQHF. The CDR3 DNA is TGTGCCAGCAGCCCCGGGGGGTTTAGCAATCAGCCCCAGCATTTT. J is TRBJ1-5 and V is TRBV7-6; tentatively, D is TRBD1 (5 bases). This CDR3 spans 15 amino acids. V lost 5 bases and J lost 0, with 11 bases in between. Germline values: CDR1 SGHVS, CDR2 FNYEAQ.

The chain links TRBV2 to TRBJ2-7, with 10 bases lining up with TRBD1. Germline V gene lookup returns CDR1 SNHLY and CDR2 FYNNEI. The trim removed 10 bases at V and 4 bases at J, leaving 7 bases unmatched. This CDR3 contains 13 residues. DNA for the CDR3: TGTGCCACCCCGGGACAGGGGTCTTACGAGCAGTACTTC. This sequence encodes CATPGQGSYEQYF.

This clonotype was observed a handful of times. The rearrangement uses TRBV11-1 and TRBJ2-2; tentatively, D is TRBD2 (5 bases). Per germline, CDR1 SGHAT and CDR2 FQDESV (reference sequence). V lost 5 bases and J 0 bases, leaving 13 bases between the germline ends. The CDR3 is made up of 16 amino acids. The CDR3 protein is CASSPLRVSNTGELFF. The CDR3 bases are TGTGCCAGCAGCCCGCTGAGGGTTTCGAACACCGGGGAGCTGTTTTTT.

This clonotype was recorded at least ten times. The chain joins TRBV5-1 to TRBJ2-7; D remains unclear. The germline CDR1 and CDR2 sequences are SGHRS and YFSETQ. V lost 0 bases to trimming and J lost 1 base, with 2 bases between them. The CDR3 spans 12 residues. For the CDR3, the DNA is TGCGCCAGCAGCTTGGAGTCCTACGAGCAGTACTTC. Translating it yields CASSLESYEQYF.

The J gene is TRBJ2-1, the V gene TRBV15; D remains unclear. V was pared by 0 bases and J by 6 bases, with 9 bases between. The CDR3 runs 14 residues. Germline assignment: CDR1 LNHNV and CDR2 YYDKDF (reference sequence). The CDR3 region is CATSRDPSSNEQFF. Here the CDR3 DNA reads TGTGCCACCAGCAGAGATCCGAGTAGCAATGAGCAGTTCTTC.

The V gene is TRBV10-3, the J gene TRBJ2-7, with 7 bases that match TRBD2. CDR1 and CDR2 (germline): ENHRY, SYGVKD. The CDR3 runs to 16 residues. V lost 4 bases, J lost 0 bases, and 9 bases stayed unmatched. The CDR3 sequence is CAISGSETSSSYEQYF. CDR3 DNA sequence: TGTGCCATCAGTGGGAGTGAGACTAGCAGCTCCTACGAGCAGTACTTC.

This clonotype was observed a few times. The V call is TRBV12-3 or TRBV12-4, the J call TRBJ2-5, with D perhaps TRBD1 or TRBD2 (6 bases each). V was pared by 4 bases and J by 5 bases, with 17 bases between. This CDR3 region has 15 residues. The CDR3 DNA follows: TGTGCCAGCAGTTCCCACGGGGGCAGTCAGGAGACCCAGTACTTC. Translation gives CASSSHGGSQETQYF.

This clonotype was detected ten times or more. V usage is TRBV11-2 and J usage is TRBJ1-2; D gene uncertain. From germline, CDR1 is SGHAT and CDR2 FQNNGV. This CDR3 region has 12 residues. V lost 2 bases and J 7 bases, leaving 8 bases between the germline ends. The CDR3 spells CASSLNIGGYTF. The CDR3 DNA is TGTGCCAGCAGCTTAAATATCGGTGGCTACACCTTC.

The chain employs TRBV4-1 and TRBJ2-1, with TRBD2 as a possible D gene (5 bases). This CDR3 spans 17 amino acids. Per germline, CDR1 MGHRA and CDR2 YSYEKL. Between the trimmed V and J ends, which lost 1 base and 0 bases, there was a span of 13 bases. CDR3 region: CASSQGSPAGSYNEQFF. CDR3 DNA sequence: TGCGCCAGCAGCCAAGGCTCGCCGGCGGGCTCCTACAATGAGCAGTTCTTC.

This clonotype has a count of ten or more. The rearrangement joins TRBV27 to TRBJ1-2; TRBD1 is a possible D gene (6 bases). The germline CDR1 and CDR2 sequences are MNHEY and SMNVEV (reference sequence). V lost 4 bases and J 5 bases, leaving 17 bases between the germline ends. The CDR3 covers 15 residues. The CDR3 DNA is TGTGCCAGCAGTTCGTTCACAGGGCTTGTATATGGCTACACCTTC. It specifies CASSSFTGLVYGYTF.

On this clonotype: It is likely a read error, because the conserved phenylalanine at the end of the CDR3 is missing. V usage is TRBV12-3 or TRBV12-4 and J usage is TRBJ2-3; no reliable D call. Deletions cut 0 bases from V and 7 bases from J, with 8 bases between. CDR3 size: 13 residues. The CDR3 sequence: CASSLARGYTQYS. The CDR3 bases are TGTGCCAGCAGTTTAGCGCGCGGCTATACGCAGTATTCT.

This clonotype has only a few counts. The V and J genes are TRBV5-1 and TRBJ2-1; 8 bases match TRBD2. The CDR3 length is 15 residues. J lost 7 bases, V lost 5 bases, and 11 bases had no gene match. Germline lookup yields CDR1 SGHRS and CDR2 YFSETQ. In nucleotides, the CDR3 is TGCGCCAGCAGTCAATCCTCGCGGGGGGAAAATGAGCAGTTCTTC. Translation: CASSQSSRGENEQFF.

This sequence joins TRBV12-3 or TRBV12-4 and TRBJ2-2, with 7 bases lining up with TRBD1. The CDR3 sequence is 13 residues long. Losses at the gene ends were 5 bases for V and 7 bases for J; bases not matched to a gene: 4. The CDR3 nucleotides are TGTGCCAGCAGTGTCAGGGGGTACGGGGAGCTGTTTTTT. This sequence encodes CASSVRGYGELFF.